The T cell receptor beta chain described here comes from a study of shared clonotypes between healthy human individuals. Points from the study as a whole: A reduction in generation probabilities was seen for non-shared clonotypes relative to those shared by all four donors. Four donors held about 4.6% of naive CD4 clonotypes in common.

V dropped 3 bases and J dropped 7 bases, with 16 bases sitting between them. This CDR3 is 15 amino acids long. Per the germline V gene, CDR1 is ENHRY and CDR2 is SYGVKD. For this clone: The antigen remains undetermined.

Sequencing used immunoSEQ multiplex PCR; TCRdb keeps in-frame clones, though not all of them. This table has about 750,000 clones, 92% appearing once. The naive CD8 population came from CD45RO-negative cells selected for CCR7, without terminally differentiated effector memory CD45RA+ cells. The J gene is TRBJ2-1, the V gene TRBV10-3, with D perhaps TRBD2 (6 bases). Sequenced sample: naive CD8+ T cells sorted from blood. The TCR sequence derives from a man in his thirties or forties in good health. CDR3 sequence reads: CAISEGGVVKNEQFF. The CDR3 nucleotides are TGTGCCATCAGTGAAGGCGGGGTGGTGAAAAATGAGCAGTTCTTC.